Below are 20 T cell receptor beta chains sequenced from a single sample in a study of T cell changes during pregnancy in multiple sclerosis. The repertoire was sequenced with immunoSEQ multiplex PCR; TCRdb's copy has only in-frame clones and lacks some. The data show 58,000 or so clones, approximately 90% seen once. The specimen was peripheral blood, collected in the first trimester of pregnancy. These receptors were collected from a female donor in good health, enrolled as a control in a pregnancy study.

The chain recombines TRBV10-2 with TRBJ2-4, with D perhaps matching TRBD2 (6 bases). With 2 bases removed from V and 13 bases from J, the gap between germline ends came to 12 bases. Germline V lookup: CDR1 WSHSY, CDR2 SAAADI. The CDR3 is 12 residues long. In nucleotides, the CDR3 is TGCGCCAGCAGTGAGGGCCGGGAGCGGCAGTACTTC. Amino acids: CASSEGRERQYF.

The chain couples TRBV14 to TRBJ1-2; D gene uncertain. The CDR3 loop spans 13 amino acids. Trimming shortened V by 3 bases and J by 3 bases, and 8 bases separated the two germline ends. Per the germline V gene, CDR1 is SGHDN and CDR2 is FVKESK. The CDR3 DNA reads TGTGCCAGCAGCCAGGGCCTCTACTATGGCTACACCTTC. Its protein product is CASSQGLYYGYTF.

CDR3 region: CASSEQGGTGELFF. As DNA, the CDR3 is TGTGCCAGCAGCGAACAGGGGGGTACCGGGGAGCTGTTTTTT. The chain couples TRBV6-4 to TRBJ2-2; TRBD1 agrees at 8 bases. CDR1 is MRHNA and CDR2 is SNTAGT in the germline V gene. There are 14 residues in the CDR3. Trimming removed 6 bases from V and 5 bases from J; junction bases left unmatched: 5.

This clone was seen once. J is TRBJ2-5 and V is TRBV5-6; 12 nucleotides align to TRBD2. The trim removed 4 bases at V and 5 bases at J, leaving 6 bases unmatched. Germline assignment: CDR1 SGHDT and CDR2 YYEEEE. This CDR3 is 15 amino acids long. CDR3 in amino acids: CASSSGLAGRETQYF. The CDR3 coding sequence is TGTGCCAGCAGCAGCGGACTAGCGGGACGGGAGACCCAGTACTTC.

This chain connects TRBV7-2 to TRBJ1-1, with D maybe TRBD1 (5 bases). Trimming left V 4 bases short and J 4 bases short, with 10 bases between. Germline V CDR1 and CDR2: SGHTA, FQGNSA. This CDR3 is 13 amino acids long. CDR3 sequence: CASSSQRGTEAFF. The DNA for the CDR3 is TGTGCCAGCAGCTCGCAAAGGGGCACTGAAGCTTTCTTT.

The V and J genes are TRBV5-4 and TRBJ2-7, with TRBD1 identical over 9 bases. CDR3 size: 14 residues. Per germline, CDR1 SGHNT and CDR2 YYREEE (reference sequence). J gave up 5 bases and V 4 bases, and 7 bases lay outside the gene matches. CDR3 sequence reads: CASSTPTGGNEQYF. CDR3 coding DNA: TGTGCCAGCAGCACCCCAACAGGGGGCAACGAGCAGTACTTC.

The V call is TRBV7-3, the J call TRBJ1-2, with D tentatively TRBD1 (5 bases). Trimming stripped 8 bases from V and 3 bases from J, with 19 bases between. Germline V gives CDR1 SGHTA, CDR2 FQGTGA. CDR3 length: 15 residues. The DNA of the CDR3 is TGTGCCAGCTCAGGGCCATCGACCCAATACTATGGCTACACCTTC. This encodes CASSGPSTQYYGYTF.

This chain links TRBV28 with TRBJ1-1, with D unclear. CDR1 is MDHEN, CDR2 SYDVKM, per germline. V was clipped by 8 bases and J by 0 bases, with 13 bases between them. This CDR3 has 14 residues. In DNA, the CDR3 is TGTGCCAGCCTTTCGTGGCCGCTGAACACTGAAGCTTTCTTT. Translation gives CASLSWPLNTEAFF. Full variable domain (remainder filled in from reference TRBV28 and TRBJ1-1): DVKVTQSSRYLVKRTGEKVFLECVQDMDHENMFWYRQDPGLGLRLIYFSYDVKMKEKGDIPEGYSVSREKKERFSLILESASTNQTSMYLCASLSWPLNTEAFFGQGTRLTVV.

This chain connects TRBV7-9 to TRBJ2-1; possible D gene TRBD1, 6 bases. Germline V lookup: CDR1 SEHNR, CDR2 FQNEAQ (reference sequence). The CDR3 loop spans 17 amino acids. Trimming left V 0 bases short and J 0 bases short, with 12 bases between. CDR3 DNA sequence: TGTGCCAGCAGCTTAGCGAGGCAGGGGAGCTCCTACAATGAGCAGTTCTTC. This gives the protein CASSLARQGSSYNEQFF.

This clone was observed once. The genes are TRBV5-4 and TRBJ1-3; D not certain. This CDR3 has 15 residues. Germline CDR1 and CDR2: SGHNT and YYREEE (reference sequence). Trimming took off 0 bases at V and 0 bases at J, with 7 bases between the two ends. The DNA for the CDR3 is TGTGCCAGCAGCTTGGATTCGGGCTCTGGAAACACCATATATTTT. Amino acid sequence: CASSLDSGSGNTIYF.

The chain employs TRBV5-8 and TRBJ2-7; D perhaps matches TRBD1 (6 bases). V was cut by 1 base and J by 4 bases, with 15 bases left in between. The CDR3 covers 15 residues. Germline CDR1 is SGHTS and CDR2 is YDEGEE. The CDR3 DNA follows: TGTGCCAGCAGCTTGTTTGTGGGGGCTGGGTACGAGCAGTACTTC. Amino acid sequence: CASSLFVGAGYEQYF.

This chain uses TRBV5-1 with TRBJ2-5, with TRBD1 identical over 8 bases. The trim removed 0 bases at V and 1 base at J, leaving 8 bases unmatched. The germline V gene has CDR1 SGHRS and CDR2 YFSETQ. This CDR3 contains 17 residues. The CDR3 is CASSLAPTGVFQETQYF. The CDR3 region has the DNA TGCGCCAGCAGCTTGGCCCCGACAGGGGTTTTCCAAGAGACCCAGTACTTC.

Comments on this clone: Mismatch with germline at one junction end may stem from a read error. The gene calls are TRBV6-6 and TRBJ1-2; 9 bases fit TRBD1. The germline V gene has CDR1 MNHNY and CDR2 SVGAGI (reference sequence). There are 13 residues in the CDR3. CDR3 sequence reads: CASSQGQGITEAF. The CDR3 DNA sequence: TGTGCCAGCAGCCAAGGACAGGGGATAACAGAAGCCTTC.

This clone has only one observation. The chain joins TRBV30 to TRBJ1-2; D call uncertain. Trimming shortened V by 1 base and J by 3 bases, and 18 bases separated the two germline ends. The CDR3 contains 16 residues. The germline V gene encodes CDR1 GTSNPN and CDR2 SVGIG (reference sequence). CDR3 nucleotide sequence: TGTGCCTGGAGTGATCGAGGGCGTTTAAGGGACTATGGCTACACCTTC. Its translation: CAWSDRGRLRDYGYTF. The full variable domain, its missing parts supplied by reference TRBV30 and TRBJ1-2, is SQTIHQWPATLVQPVGSPLSLECTVEGTSNPNLYWYRQAAGRGLQLLFYSVGIGQISSEVPQNLSASRPQDRQFILSSKKLLLSDSGFYLCAWSDRGRLRDYGYTFGSGTRLTVV.

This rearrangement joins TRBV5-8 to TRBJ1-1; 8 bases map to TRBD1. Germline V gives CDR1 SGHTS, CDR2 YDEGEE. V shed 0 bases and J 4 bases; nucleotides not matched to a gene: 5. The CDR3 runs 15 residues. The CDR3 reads CASSLGQGYVTEAFF. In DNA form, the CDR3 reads TGTGCCAGCAGCTTGGGACAGGGGTATGTCACTGAAGCTTTCTTT.

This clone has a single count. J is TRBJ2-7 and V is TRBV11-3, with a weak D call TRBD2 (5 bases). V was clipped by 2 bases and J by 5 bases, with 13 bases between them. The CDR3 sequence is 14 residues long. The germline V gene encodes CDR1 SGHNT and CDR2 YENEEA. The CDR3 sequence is CASSLTSEVNEQYF. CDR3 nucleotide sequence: TGTGCCAGCAGCTTAACTAGTGAGGTAAACGAGCAGTACTTC. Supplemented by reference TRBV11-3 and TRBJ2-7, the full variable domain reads EAGVVQSPRYKIIEKKQPVAFWCNPISGHNTLYWYLQNLGQGPELLIRYENEEAVDDSQLPKDRFSAERLKGVDSTLKIQPAELGDSAVYLCASSLTSEVNEQYFGPGTRLTVT.

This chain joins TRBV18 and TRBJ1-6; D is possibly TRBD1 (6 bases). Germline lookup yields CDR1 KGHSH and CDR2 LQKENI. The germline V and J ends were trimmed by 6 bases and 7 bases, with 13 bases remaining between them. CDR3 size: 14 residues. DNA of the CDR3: TGTGCCAGCTCCCGTGGACAGACAAATTCACCCCTCCACTTT. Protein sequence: CASSRGQTNSPLHF.

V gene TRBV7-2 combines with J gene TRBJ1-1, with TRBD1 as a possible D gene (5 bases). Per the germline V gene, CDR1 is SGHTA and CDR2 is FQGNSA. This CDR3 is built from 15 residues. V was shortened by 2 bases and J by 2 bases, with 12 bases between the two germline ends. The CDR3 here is CASSLNGRANTEAFF. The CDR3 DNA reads TGTGCCAGCAGCTTAAACGGCAGGGCTAACACTGAAGCTTTCTTT.

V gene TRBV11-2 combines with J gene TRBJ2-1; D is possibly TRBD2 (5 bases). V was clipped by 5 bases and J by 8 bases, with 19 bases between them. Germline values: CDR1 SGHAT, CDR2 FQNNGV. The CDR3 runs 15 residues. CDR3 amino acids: CASSPLGSDYYEQFF. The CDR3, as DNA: TGTGCCAGCAGCCCCCTAGGGTCCGACTATTATGAGCAGTTCTTC.

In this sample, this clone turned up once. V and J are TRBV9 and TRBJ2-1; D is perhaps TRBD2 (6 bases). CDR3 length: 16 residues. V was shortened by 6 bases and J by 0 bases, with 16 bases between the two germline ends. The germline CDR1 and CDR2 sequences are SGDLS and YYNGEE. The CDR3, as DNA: TGTGCCAGCAAAGGCGGGGCCACGAGCTCCTACAATGAGCAGTTCTTC. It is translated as CASKGGATSSYNEQFF.